One sample yielded the 13 T cell receptor beta chains listed below, sequenced in a study of cytomegalovirus exposure and HLA in healthy donors. PCR primers comprised 60 Vbeta and 13 Jbeta primers. Using immunoSEQ multiplex PCR, the repertoire was profiled, and TCRdb retains in-frame clones only, with some absent. The sample lists about 69,000 clones, about 70% occurring once. The sequenced material came from PBMCs. The receptors stem from a woman younger than 45 in good health and CMV-seronegative.

The chain uses TRBV11-2 and TRBJ2-7; maybe TRBD1 (6 bases). Trimming shortened V by 1 base and J by 3 bases, and 10 bases separated the two germline ends. Germline CDR1 and CDR2: SGHAT and FQNNGV. This CDR3 is built from 14 residues. The CDR3 sequence: CASSLARGLYEQYF. The CDR3 nucleotides are TGTGCCAGCAGCTTAGCCAGGGGCCTCTACGAGCAGTACTTC.

The V call is TRBV11-2, the J call TRBJ2-1, with 11 bases aligning to TRBD2. The junction had 10 bases not matched to a gene; V was cut back by 2 bases and J by 7 bases. Germline V CDR1 and CDR2: SGHAT, FQNNGV. This CDR3 spans 17 amino acids. Here the CDR3 reads CASSLSGTSGGGNEQFF. DNA of the CDR3: TGTGCCAGCAGCTTATCGGGCACTAGCGGGGGAGGAAATGAGCAGTTCTTC.

This chain uses TRBV15 with TRBJ1-4; 10 nucleotides agree with TRBD1. In germline, CDR1 is LNHNV, CDR2 YYDKDF (reference sequence). CDR3 length: 15 amino acids. V lost 1 base to trimming and J lost 6 bases; unmatched junction nucleotides: 2. CDR3 sequence reads: CATSRAGTGDEKLFF. For the CDR3, the DNA is TGTGCCACCAGCAGAGCCGGGACAGGGGATGAAAAACTGTTTTTT.

The J gene is TRBJ1-2, the V gene TRBV27; D gene uncertain. Trimming removed 9 bases from V and 5 bases from J, with 10 bases in between. From germline, CDR1 is MNHEY and CDR2 SMNVEV (reference sequence). The CDR3 spans 11 residues. The CDR3 nucleotides are TGTGCCAGTAGGCGAGGATATGGCTACACCTTC. This gives the protein CASRRGYGYTF.

The chain uses TRBV29-1 and TRBJ2-3; the match to TRBD2 covers 11 bases. Trimming removed 1 base from V and 6 bases from J; junction bases left unmatched: 9. The CDR3 is 16 amino acids. Per germline, CDR1 SQVTM and CDR2 ANQGSEA. The chain's CDR3 is CSVEGVSGGASDTQYF. CDR3 coding DNA: TGCAGCGTTGAAGGTGTTAGCGGGGGGGCCTCGGATACGCAGTATTTT.

The chain joins TRBV4-3 to TRBJ1-3; D remains ambiguous. CDR1 and CDR2 (germline): LGHNA, YSLEER. V lost 3 bases to trimming and J lost 0 bases, with 15 bases between them. The CDR3 runs to 17 residues. CDR3 in amino acids: CASSQSRVSRSGNTIYF. The CDR3 nucleotides read TGCGCCAGCAGCCAGAGCCGGGTCAGCCGCTCTGGAAACACCATATATTTT.

The chain is built from TRBV2 and TRBJ1-5; no clear D. With 0 bases removed from V and 4 bases from J, the gap between germline ends came to 10 bases. CDR1 is SNHLY and CDR2 is FYNNEI in the germline V gene. CDR3 length: 15 residues. The CDR3 region has the DNA TGTGCCAGCAGTGAAGCGCTTGGTAGAAATCAGCCCCAGCATTTT. The encoded protein is CASSEALGRNQPQHF.

The chain recombines TRBV7-9 with TRBJ2-3; D might be TRBD2 (5 bases). Between the trimmed V and J ends, which lost 4 bases and 6 bases, there was a span of 8 bases. The CDR3 contains 12 residues. Germline CDR1 and CDR2: SEHNR and FQNEAQ (reference sequence). CDR3: CASSSIADTQYF. CDR3 nucleotide sequence: TGTGCCAGCAGCTCGATAGCGGATACGCAGTATTTT.

This clone was seen only a few times. The chain carries TRBV9 and TRBJ1-1; TRBD1 is a possible D gene (6 bases). Germline V gene data show CDR1 as SGDLS and CDR2 as YYNGEE. Trimming took off 0 bases at V and 3 bases at J, with 12 bases between the two ends. The CDR3 is made up of 15 amino acids. Here the CDR3 reads CASSVDRVGDTEAFF. For the CDR3, the DNA is TGTGCCAGCAGCGTAGACAGGGTTGGGGACACTGAAGCTTTCTTT.

This clone came up a few times. This rearrangement joins TRBV27 to TRBJ1-2; D is uncertain. The CDR3 extends over 16 amino acids. The germline V gene encodes CDR1 MNHEY and CDR2 SMNVEV (reference sequence). Trimming took 2 bases from V and 6 from J, leaving 19 bases between them. Here the CDR3 reads CASSLGGSLALHGYTF. CDR3 nucleotides: TGTGCCAGCAGTTTAGGCGGCTCTTTGGCGCTCCATGGCTACACCTTC.

CDR3 DNA: TGCAGCGTGACTAGGGGGCCCGATCCCTACGAGCAGTACTTC. Encoded protein: CSVTRGPDPYEQYF. The V and J genes are TRBV29-1 and TRBJ2-7; maybe TRBD1 (7 bases). Between the trimmed V and J ends, which lost 6 bases and 2 bases, there was a span of 17 bases. The CDR3 consists of 14 residues. Germline V gene lookup returns CDR1 SQVTM and CDR2 ANQGSEA.

The table lists this clone with a few counts. The rearrangement uses TRBV28 and TRBJ1-1; D is perhaps TRBD1 (5 bases). The CDR3 runs to 11 residues. Looked up from germline, CDR1 is MDHEN and CDR2 is SYDVKM. The DNA of the CDR3 is TGTGGCTACGGGGGAGGCACTGAAGCTTTCTTT. It yields the protein CGYGGGTEAFF.

The gene calls are TRBV7-9 and TRBJ1-1; no definite D call. The V gene's germline CDR1 is SEHNR and CDR2 FQNEAQ (reference sequence). The CDR3 runs to 15 residues. V lost 2 bases and J 1 base, leaving 11 bases between the germline ends. The CDR3 reads CASSLFPPPNTEAFF. CDR3 coding DNA: TGTGCCAGCAGCTTATTTCCTCCCCCGAACACTGAAGCTTTCTTT.